This record looks at one TCR beta chain sequence and its context. Its antigen is undetermined. Deep-level assay runs were performed. Over several immunoSEQ plates, each subset's genomic DNA was distributed in even portions. Profiled with immunoSEQ multiplex PCR; TCRdb holds only in-frame clones, not every one. This table holds around 1.4 million clones, just under 99% found once. Investigators divided CD4+ cells into CD45RA+ naive and CD45RA-negative memory subsets. These data originate in a study of shared clonotypes between healthy human individuals. Overall study results and limits: Genetic and exposure-history diversity was limited by the small donor number.

Trimming removed 2 bases at V and 6 bases at J, with 11 bases between. This CDR3 is built from 14 residues. The V gene's germline CDR1 is MDHEN and CDR2 SYDVKM. This receptor was identified in a man between 25 and 39 years old in good health. This chain uses TRBV28 with TRBJ1-5; D is possibly TRBD1 (5 bases). The sequencing sample was made of naive CD4+ T cells sorted from blood. As to subset: CD45RA+ positively selected. CDR3 loop: CASSLIRDGQPQHF. DNA of the CDR3: TGTGCCAGCAGTTTAATCAGGGACGGTCAGCCCCAGCATTTT.